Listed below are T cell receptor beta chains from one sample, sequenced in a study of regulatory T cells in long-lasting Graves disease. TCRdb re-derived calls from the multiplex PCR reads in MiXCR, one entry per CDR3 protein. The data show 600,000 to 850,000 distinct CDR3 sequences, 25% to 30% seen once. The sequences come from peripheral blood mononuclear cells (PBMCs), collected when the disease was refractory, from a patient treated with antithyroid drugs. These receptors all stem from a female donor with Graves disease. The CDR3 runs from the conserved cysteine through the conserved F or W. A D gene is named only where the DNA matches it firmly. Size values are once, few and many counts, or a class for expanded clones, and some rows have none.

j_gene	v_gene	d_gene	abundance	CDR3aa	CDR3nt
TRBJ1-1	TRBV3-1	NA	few	CASSQGFRQLNTEAFF	TGTGCCAGCAGCCAAGGGTTCAGACAGTTGAACACTGAAGCTTTCTTT
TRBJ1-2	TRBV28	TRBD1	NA	CASSPLGGTASSGYTF	TGTGCCAGCAGTCCCCTCGGGGGGACAGCCAGCTCCGGCTACACCTTC
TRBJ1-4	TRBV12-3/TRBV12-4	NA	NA	CASSPIRGTEKLFF	TGTGCCAGCAGTCCCATTAGGGGGACTGAAAAACTGTTTTTT
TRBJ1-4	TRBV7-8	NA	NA	CASSLDGGGEKLFF	TGTGCCAGCAGCTTAGACGGGGGCGGGGAAAAACTGTTTTTT
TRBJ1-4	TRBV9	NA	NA	CASSVDTHGEKLFF	TGTGCCAGCAGCGTAGACACACACGGCGAAAAACTGTTTTTT
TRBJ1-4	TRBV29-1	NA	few	CSVSDGPKLFF	TGCAGCGTTTCGGACGGCCCAAAACTGTTTTTT
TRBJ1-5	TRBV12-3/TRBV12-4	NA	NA	CASSSGQPVYSNQPQHF	TGTGCCAGCAGTTCCGGACAGCCAGTCTATAGCAATCAGCCCCAGCATTTT
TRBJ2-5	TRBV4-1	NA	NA	CASSQGVMETQYF	TGCGCCAGCAGCCAAGGGGTAATGGAGACCCAGTACTTC
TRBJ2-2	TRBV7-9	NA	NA	CASSSSRLNSGELFF	TGTGCCAGCAGCTCCAGCCGGCTCAACTCCGGGGAGCTGTTTTTT
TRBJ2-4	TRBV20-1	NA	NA	CSGEAGISIAKNIQYF	TGCAGTGGGGAGGCTGGGATTTCAATAGCCAAAAACATTCAGTACTTC
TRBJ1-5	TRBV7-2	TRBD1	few	CASSDTGVRAQHF	TGTGCCAGCAGCGACACAGGGGTAAGGGCCCAGCATTTT
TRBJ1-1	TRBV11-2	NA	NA	CASSSRRGNRNTEAFF	TGTGCCAGCAGCTCAAGAAGAGGCAACCGGAACACTGAAGCTTTCTTT
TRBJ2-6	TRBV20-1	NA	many	CSASGGSGANVLTF	TGCAGTGCTAGCGGCGGATCTGGGGCCAACGTCCTGACTTTC
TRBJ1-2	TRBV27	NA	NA	CASSIVGGDGYTF	TGTGCCAGCAGTATCGTTGGTGGAGATGGCTACACCTTC
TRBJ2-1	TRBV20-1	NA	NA	CSASRGPRGNEQFF	TGCAGTGCTAGTAGGGGCCCACGAGGGAATGAGCAGTTCTTC
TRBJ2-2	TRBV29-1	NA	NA	CSTSTAFTGELFF	TGCAGCACTTCGACAGCCTTTACCGGGGAGCTGTTTTTT
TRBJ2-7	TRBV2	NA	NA	CASRRMDLRNEQYF	TGTGCCAGCAGACGAATGGACCTTCGCAACGAGCAGTACTTC
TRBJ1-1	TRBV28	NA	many	CASKPGQMNTEAFF	TGTGCCAGCAAGCCAGGACAGATGAACACTGAAGCTTTCTTT
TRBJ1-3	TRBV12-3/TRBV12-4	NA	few	CASSFMPHRGNTIYF	TGTGCCAGCAGTTTCATGCCCCATAGAGGAAACACCATATATTTT
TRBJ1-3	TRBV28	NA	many	CASSLYGTSGNTIYF	TGTGCCAGCAGTTTATATGGGACCTCTGGAAACACCATATATTTT
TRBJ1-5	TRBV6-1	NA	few	CASTPSRYSNQPQHF	TGTGCCAGCACCCCCAGCCGATATAGCAATCAGCCCCAGCATTTT
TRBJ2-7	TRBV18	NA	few	CASSPRAGFEQYF	TGTGCCAGCTCACCAAGGGCGGGGTTCGAGCAGTACTTC
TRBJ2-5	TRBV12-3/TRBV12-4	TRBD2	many	CASRQRTSGKRETQYF	TGTGCCAGCAGACAAAGGACTAGCGGGAAAAGGGAGACCCAGTACTTC
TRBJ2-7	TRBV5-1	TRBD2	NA	CASSSWGERESYEQYF	TGCGCCAGCAGCTCGTGGGGGGAGCGGGAGTCCTACGAGCAGTACTTC
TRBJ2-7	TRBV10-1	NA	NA	CASSSQGLRYEQYF	TGCGCCAGCAGTTCACAGGGCCTGCGCTACGAGCAGTACTTC
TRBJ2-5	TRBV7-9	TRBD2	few	CASSSSPGGPETQYF	TGTGCCAGCAGCTCCTCCCCGGGAGGGCCAGAGACCCAGTACTTC
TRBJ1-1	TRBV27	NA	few	CASSFTVNTEAFF	TGTGCCAGCAGCTTTACGGTGAACACTGAAGCTTTCTTT
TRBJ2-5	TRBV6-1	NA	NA	CASSEANSGQETQYF	TGTGCCAGCAGTGAAGCGAACAGCGGCCAAGAGACCCAGTACTTC
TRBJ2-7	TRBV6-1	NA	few	CASSEGLTYEQYF	TGTGCCAGCAGTGAGGGACTTACTTACGAGCAGTACTTC
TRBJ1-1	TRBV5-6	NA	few	CASSLGQGIDTEAFF	TGTGCCAGCAGCTTGGGGCAGGGAATAGACACTGAAGCTTTCTTT
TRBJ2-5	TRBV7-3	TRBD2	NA	CASSQGNVAGSETQYF	TGTGCCAGCAGCCAAGGGAACGTAGCGGGCTCGGAGACCCAGTACTTC
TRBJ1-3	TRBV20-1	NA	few	CSASPRQGRNTIYF	TGCAGTGCTAGTCCGCGGCAGGGACGAAACACCATATATTTT
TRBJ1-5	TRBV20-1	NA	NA	CSARDPGQTSNQPQHF	TGCAGTGCTAGAGACCCGGGACAAACTAGCAATCAGCCCCAGCATTTT
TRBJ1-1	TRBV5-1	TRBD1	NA	CASSLQTGAKVNTEAFF	TGCGCCAGCAGCCTTCAGACAGGGGCCAAAGTAAACACTGAAGCTTTCTTT
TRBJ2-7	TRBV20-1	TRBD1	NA	CSARILDREHEQYF	TGCAGTGCTAGAATTTTGGACAGGGAACACGAGCAGTACTTC
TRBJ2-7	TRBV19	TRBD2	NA	CASSFHGLAGGPLSEQYF	TGTGCCAGTAGTTTTCATGGACTAGCGGGAGGGCCATTGAGCGAGCAGTACTTC
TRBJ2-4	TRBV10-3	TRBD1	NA	CASSTGAGVGNIQYF	TGTGCCAGCAGTACAGGGGCGGGCGTCGGAAACATTCAGTACTTC
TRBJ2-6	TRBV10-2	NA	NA	CASSESLRVGGANVLTF	TGCGCCAGCAGTGAGTCGCTCCGGGTAGGTGGGGCCAACGTCCTGACTTTC
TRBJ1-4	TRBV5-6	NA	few	CASSSYPDYNEKLFF	TGTGCCAGCAGCTCGTACCCGGATTATAATGAAAAACTGTTTTTT
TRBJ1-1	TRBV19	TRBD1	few	CASSKTGASTEAFF	TGTGCCAGTAGTAAAACAGGGGCGAGCACTGAAGCTTTCTTT
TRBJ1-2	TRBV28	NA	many	CASSLSPEGYYGYTF	TGTGCCAGCAGTTTATCCCCAGAAGGATACTATGGCTACACCTTC
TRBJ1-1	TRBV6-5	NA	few	CASSYLMNTEAFF	TGTGCCAGCAGTTACTTAATGAACACTGAAGCTTTCTTT
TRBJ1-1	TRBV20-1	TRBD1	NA	CSARDFVRGRAEAFF	TGCAGTGCTAGAGATTTCGTCAGGGGGAGGGCTGAAGCTTTCTTT
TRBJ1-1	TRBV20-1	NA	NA	CSAREGSNKNTEAFF	TGCAGTGCTAGAGAGGGGAGTAACAAGAACACTGAAGCTTTCTTT
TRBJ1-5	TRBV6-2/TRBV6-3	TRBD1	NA	CASSYKGNLDRRSWAQHF	TGTGCCAGCAGTTACAAGGGAAACTTGGACAGGCGGTCTTGGGCCCAGCATTTT
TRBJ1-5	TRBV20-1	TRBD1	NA	CSARQGSGNQPQHF	TGCAGTGCCAGACAGGGGAGCGGCAATCAGCCCCAGCATTTT
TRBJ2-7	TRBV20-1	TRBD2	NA	CSARDGREGPYEQYF	TGCAGTGCTAGAGATGGCCGGGAGGGCCCCTACGAGCAGTACTTC
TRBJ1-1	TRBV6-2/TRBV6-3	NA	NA	CVSSAGAPVEAFF	TGTGTCAGCAGCGCAGGGGCGCCTGTTGAAGCTTTCTTT
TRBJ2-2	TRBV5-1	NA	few	CASSQTVTGELFF	TGCGCCAGCAGCCAGACAGTAACCGGGGAGCTGTTTTTT
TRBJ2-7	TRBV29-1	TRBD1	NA	CSVEIWTGSFYEQYF	TGCAGCGTTGAAATTTGGACAGGGAGCTTCTACGAGCAGTACTTC
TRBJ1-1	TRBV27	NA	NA	CASSPPGRSRVF	TGTGCCAGCAGTCCCCCGGGGAGGAGCCGGGTCTTT
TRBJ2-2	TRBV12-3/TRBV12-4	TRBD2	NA	CASRKSGRGGELFF	TGTGCCAGCAGAAAGAGCGGGAGAGGCGGGGAGCTGTTTTTT
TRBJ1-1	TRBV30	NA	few	CAWSVGGGEAFF	TGTGCCTGGAGTGTGGGTGGCGGTGAAGCTTTCTTT
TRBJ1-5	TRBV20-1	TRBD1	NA	CSARDLWDSPNQPQHF	TGCAGTGCTAGAGATCTATGGGACAGTCCAAATCAGCCCCAGCATTTT
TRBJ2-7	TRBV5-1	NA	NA	CASSFGARVHEQYF	TGCGCCAGCAGCTTCGGAGCTAGGGTCCACGAGCAGTACTTC
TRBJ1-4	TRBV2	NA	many	CASSEAGWTNEKLFF	TGTGCCAGCAGTGAAGCGGGATGGACAAATGAAAAACTGTTTTTT